These 5 T cell receptor beta chains originate from one sample sequenced in a study of T cell responses to AZD1222 COVID-19 vaccine. Method: immunoSEQ multiplex PCR; TCRdb's copy keeps in-frame clones and lacks some. The sample records approximately 150,000 clones, approximately 90% being singletons. The starting material was peripheral blood, obtained on day 0 of AZD1222 vaccination. The receptors here all came from an adult in good health.

J is TRBJ1-1 and V is TRBV12-3 or TRBV12-4; D ambiguous. V was cut by 6 bases and J by 4 bases, with 9 bases left in between. This CDR3 comprises 12 residues. The CDR3 spells CASRSGGTEAFF. The CDR3 bases are TGTGCCAGCAGGTCAGGAGGCACTGAAGCTTTCTTT.

The gene calls are TRBV3-1 (or the pseudogene TRBV3-2) and TRBJ2-5; possible D gene TRBD2, 5 bases. Germline CDR1 reads LGHDT; CDR2 reads YNNKEL (reference sequence). Trimming cost V 0 bases and J 5 bases, with 13 bases left between them. The CDR3 consists of 15 residues. CDR3 nucleotides: TGTGCCAGCAGCCAAGATCTTGAGGGCTGGGAGACCCAGTACTTC. This gives the protein CASSQDLEGWETQYF.

This chain joins TRBV6-5 and TRBJ2-1; no firm D call. CDR3 length: 14 amino acids. CDR1 MNHEY and CDR2 SVGAGI come from the germline V gene. V lost 5 bases and J 0 bases, leaving 8 bases between the germline ends. CDR3: CASSLPGSYNEQFF. CDR3 DNA: TGTGCCAGCAGTCTGCCGGGCTCCTACAATGAGCAGTTCTTC.

V and J are TRBV5-3 and TRBJ2-3, with unresolved D. TRBV5-3 is assigned to the ORF class and has an uncertain function. The CDR3 spans 17 residues. Trimming took 4 bases from V and 0 from J, leaving 18 bases between them. The CDR3 loop reads CARSPPLFSPSTDTQYF. CDR3 in DNA: TGTGCCAGAAGCCCCCCTCTTTTCTCTCCTAGCACAGATACGCAGTATTTT.

This sequence joins TRBV19 and TRBJ1-5; D is uncertain. There are 15 residues in the CDR3. Trimming stripped 6 bases from V and 3 bases from J, with 15 bases between. CDR1 and CDR2 from the germline V gene are LNHDA and SQIVND (reference sequence). The chain's CDR3 is CASRLLDGYNQPQHF. CDR3 nucleotide sequence: TGTGCCAGTAGGCTATTGGACGGCTACAATCAGCCCCAGCATTTT.